The T cell receptor (beta chain) described here comes from a study of T cells in Graves' hyperthyroidism and ophthalmopathy. Amplified TCR beta CDR3 regions derived from RNA transcripts. When the TCR CDR3 underwent first-round RT-PCR, the HTBI primer set was used. TCRdb reprocessed the multiplex PCR reads with MiXCR, giving one entry per CDR3 protein. The sample lists around 660,000 distinct CDR3 sequences; 45% were seen once. The CDR3 consists of 15 residues. Losses at the gene ends were 0 bases for V and 4 bases for J; bases not matched to a gene: 3. The germline V gene encodes CDR1 LNHDA and CDR2 SQIVND (reference sequence).

This chain links TRBV19 with TRBJ2-7, with 10 bases identical to TRBD2. Sequencing used peripheral blood or thyroid tissue (not recorded which). This TCR came from an adult man with Graves' disease, either hyperthyroidism or ophthalmopathy (not recorded which). The CDR3 region has the DNA TGTGCCAGTAGTATAGAGGCTAGCGGGAGTTACGAGCAGTACTTC. Protein product: CASSIEASGSYEQYF.